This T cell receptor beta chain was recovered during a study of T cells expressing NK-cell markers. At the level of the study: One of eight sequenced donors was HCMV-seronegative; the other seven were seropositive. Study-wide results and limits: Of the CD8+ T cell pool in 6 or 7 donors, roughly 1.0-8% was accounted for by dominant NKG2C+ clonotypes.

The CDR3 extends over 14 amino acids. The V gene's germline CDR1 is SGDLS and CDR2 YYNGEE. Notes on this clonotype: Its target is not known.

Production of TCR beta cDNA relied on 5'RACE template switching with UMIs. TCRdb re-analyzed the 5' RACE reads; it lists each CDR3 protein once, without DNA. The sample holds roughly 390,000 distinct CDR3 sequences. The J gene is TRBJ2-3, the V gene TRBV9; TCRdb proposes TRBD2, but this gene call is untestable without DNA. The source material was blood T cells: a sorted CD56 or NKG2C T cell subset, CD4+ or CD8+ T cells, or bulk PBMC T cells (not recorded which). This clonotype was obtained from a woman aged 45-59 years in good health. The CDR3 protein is CASSLSGSMHTQYF.